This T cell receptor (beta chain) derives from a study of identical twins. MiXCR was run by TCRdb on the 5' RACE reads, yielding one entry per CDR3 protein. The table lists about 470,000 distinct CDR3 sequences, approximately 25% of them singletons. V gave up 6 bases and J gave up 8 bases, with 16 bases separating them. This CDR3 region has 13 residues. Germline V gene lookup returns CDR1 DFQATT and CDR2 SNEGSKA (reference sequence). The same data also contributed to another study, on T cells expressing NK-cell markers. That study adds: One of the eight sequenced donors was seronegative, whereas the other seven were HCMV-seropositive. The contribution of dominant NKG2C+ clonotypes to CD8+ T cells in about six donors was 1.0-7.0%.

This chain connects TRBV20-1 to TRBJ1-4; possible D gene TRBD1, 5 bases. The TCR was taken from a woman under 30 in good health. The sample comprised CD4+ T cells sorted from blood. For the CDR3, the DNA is TGCAGTGCGACTACGGGGCGTGGAGAAAAACTGTTTTTT. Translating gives CSATTGRGEKLFF.